These T cell receptor beta chains were read from a single sample in a study of T cells after yellow fever vaccination. TCRdb re-analysed the 5' RACE reads in MiXCR, keeping a single row per CDR3 protein. The sample has about 210,000 distinct CDR3 sequences; 2.5% to 3.5% are singletons. This specimen was CD4+ T cells sorted from PBMCs, taken 10 days after the yellow fever booster vaccination. The receptors stem from a man younger than 30 who received the YFV17D yellow fever vaccine. Both conserved end residues are part of each CDR3. D genes are given only for firm matches. Clone size is not always given. Where it is, it says once, few, many or a class for expanded clones.

CDR3nt | CDR3aa | abundance | j_gene | d_gene | v_gene
TGTGCCAGCAGCCAGGGACGGCAGTACACAGATACGCAGTATTTT | CASSQGRQYTDTQYF | few | TRBJ2-3 | NA | TRBV14
TGTGCCAGCAGCTCAGGGGTTTCACCCCTCCACTTT | CASSSGVSPLHF | few | TRBJ1-6 | NA | TRBV7-9
TGTGCCAGAAGCTCCCTCGACCCTCGTGATGAAAAACTGTTTTTT | CARSSLDPRDEKLFF | NA | TRBJ1-4 | NA | TRBV5-3
TGTGCCAGTAGTTCCGACTGGGTTAGCACAGATACGCAGTATTTT | CASSSDWVSTDTQYF | few | TRBJ2-3 | NA | TRBV19
TGTGCCAGCAGCTTAGACGGGACAGATGAAAAACTGTTTTTT | CASSLDGTDEKLFF | many | TRBJ1-4 | TRBD1 | TRBV7-2
TGTGCCAGCAGTCTTACAGGGCTAGGGTATGGCTACACCTTC | CASSLTGLGYGYTF | few | TRBJ1-2 | NA | TRBV27
TGCGCCAGCAGCCCCGGATTGGATACGCAGTATTTT | CASSPGLDTQYF | NA | TRBJ2-3 | NA | TRBV5-1
TGTGCCACCCGAGACACCGCTGGAACCTATGGCTACACCTTC | CATRDTAGTYGYTF | many | TRBJ1-2 | NA | TRBV24-1
TGTGCCAGCAGTTACGGCCCCTCGGGAGCTTTCTTT | CASSYGPSGAFF | many | TRBJ1-1 | NA | TRBV6-5
TGTGCCACCAGCAGAGCCTCCGGACCAGGCGAGACCCAGTACTTC | CATSRASGPGETQYF | many | TRBJ2-5 | NA | TRBV15
TGCGCCAGCAGCCAAGTTTGGGTCAACACTGAAGCTTTCTTT | CASSQVWVNTEAFF | few | TRBJ1-1 | NA | TRBV4-1
TGTGCCAGCAGCCAAGGAGTTGAACAAAGGCAGCCCCAGCATTTT | CASSQGVEQRQPQHF | NA | TRBJ1-5 | NA | TRBV3-1
TGCGCCAGCAGCCGGAGGTTGGGCGGGAGCAATCAGCCCCAGCATTTT | CASSRRLGGSNQPQHF | many | TRBJ1-5 | NA | TRBV4-3
TGCGCCAGCAGCCAAGATGGGCGCGGGGTTGAGCAGTTCTTC | CASSQDGRGVEQFF | NA | TRBJ2-1 | NA | TRBV4-1
TGTGCCAGCAGTTTACAAGGAAACACCATATATTTT | CASSLQGNTIYF | many | TRBJ1-3 | NA | TRBV12-3/TRBV12-4
TGTGCCAGCAGTCGACCGGATTTCTACGAGCAGTACTTC | CASSRPDFYEQYF | few | TRBJ2-7 | NA | TRBV6-5
TGTGCCAGCAGCTTAACCCGACCGTTAGGGAGTGAAGCTTTCTTT | CASSLTRPLGSEAFF | many | TRBJ1-1 | NA | TRBV13
TGCAGCGTCGCAATAGAGGGGCAAGGAGATACGCAGTATTTT | CSVAIEGQGDTQYF | few | TRBJ2-3 | NA | TRBV29-1
TGCAGTGCTCAGGAGAATAGCGGAGCTAGCACAGATACGCAGTATTTT | CSAQENSGASTDTQYF | few | TRBJ2-3 | NA | TRBV20-1
TGTGCCAGCAGCGAAAGGGGCACTGAAGCTTTCTTT | CASSERGTEAFF | many | TRBJ1-1 | NA | TRBV12-3/TRBV12-4
TGTGCCAGCAGTTCAGGCCGTGAAAAACTGTTTTTT | CASSSGREKLFF | NA | TRBJ1-4 | NA | TRBV6-2/TRBV6-3
TGTGCCAGCAGCTTAACGGGGGGGCCGTACACCGGGGAGCTGTTTTTT | CASSLTGGPYTGELFF | many | TRBJ2-2 | NA | TRBV7-3
TGTGCCAGCAGTGGCAGGGGGTTAGGGGAGACCCAGTACTTC | CASSGRGLGETQYF | NA | TRBJ2-5 | TRBD1 | TRBV27
TGTGCCAGCAGTTTTCGGGCAGAAGAGACCCAGTACTTC | CASSFRAEETQYF | many | TRBJ2-5 | NA | TRBV12-3/TRBV12-4
TGTGCCACCGGGAGGGACCGAGGTGAAAAACTGTTTTTT | CATGRDRGEKLFF | many | TRBJ1-4 | NA | TRBV6-5
TGTGCCAGCAGCCAAGACGCCGGGGGAGATTACAATGAGCAGTTCTTC | CASSQDAGGDYNEQFF | NA | TRBJ2-1 | NA | TRBV14
TGCGCCAGCAGCCAAGGACAGGGTGTTGAGCAGTTCTTC | CASSQGQGVEQFF | few | TRBJ2-1 | TRBD1 | TRBV4-1
NA | CASSFAGGTAWSPTF | many | TRBJ1-2 | NA | TRBV7-2
TGTGCCAGCAGCTTGGTGATGGGGTCTCTGAACACCGGGGAGCTGTTTTTT | CASSLVMGSLNTGELFF | many | TRBJ2-2 | NA | TRBV5-4
TGTGCCAGCAGCCAGAGAACTGAAGCTTTCTTT | CASSQRTEAFF | many | TRBJ1-1 | NA | TRBV3-1
TGTGCCAGCAGTATCGGGGATCCTAACTATGGCTACACCTTC | CASSIGDPNYGYTF | few | TRBJ1-2 | NA | TRBV6-1
TGTGCCAGCAGCTTAATCGGAGTGAACACTGAAGCTTTCTTT | CASSLIGVNTEAFF | many | TRBJ1-1 | NA | TRBV7-9
TGTGCCAGCGGCAACAGGGATGATTCGGATACGCAGTATTTT | CASGNRDDSDTQYF | many | TRBJ2-3 | NA | TRBV5-5
TGCGCCAGCAGCTTGGCAGTACATACAGACACAGATACGCAGTATTTT | CASSLAVHTDTDTQYF | NA | TRBJ2-3 | NA | TRBV5-1
TGTGCCAGCAGCTTAGATACCAGGGGATACACTGAAGCTTTCTTT | CASSLDTRGYTEAFF | few | TRBJ1-1 | NA | TRBV7-9
TGCGCCAGCAGCTTGAGGACAGGTCCGAACACCGGGGAGCTGTTTTTT | CASSLRTGPNTGELFF | few | TRBJ2-2 | TRBD1 | TRBV5-1
TGTGCCAGCAGCCCTGATAGGGGGCCAGATACGCAGTATTTT | CASSPDRGPDTQYF | few | TRBJ2-3 | TRBD1 | TRBV7-9
TGTGCCAGCTCACCATCTGGGACAGTTAACAATCAGCCCCAGCATTTT | CASSPSGTVNNQPQHF | NA | TRBJ1-5 | TRBD1 | TRBV18
TGCGCCAGCAGCTCGGACCTCACAGATACGCAGTATTTT | CASSSDLTDTQYF | many | TRBJ2-3 | NA | TRBV5-1
TGTGCCAGCAGACAGGGGTGGAGCACAGATACGCAGTATTTT | CASRQGWSTDTQYF | many | TRBJ2-3 | TRBD1 | TRBV6-5
TGCGCCAGCAGCCGCCGACCCGACTATGGCTACACCTTC | CASSRRPDYGYTF | NA | TRBJ1-2 | NA | TRBV4-3
TGCAGTGCTAGAGATTATGGGAAATCTCATAACTATGGCTACACCTTC | CSARDYGKSHNYGYTF | NA | TRBJ1-2 | NA | TRBV20-1
TGCGCCAGCACCATCGACAGAGCTACCTACGAGCAGTACTTC | CASTIDRATYEQYF | many | TRBJ2-7 | NA | TRBV5-1
TGTGCCATCCGGGGGGCAGCAGACTACAATGAGCAGTTCTTC | CAIRGAADYNEQFF | many | TRBJ2-1 | NA | TRBV10-3
TGTGCCAGCAGCCTCCCCCGTTGGGGCAATCAGCCCCAGCATTTT | CASSLPRWGNQPQHF | many | TRBJ1-5 | NA | TRBV28
TGCGCCAGCAGCCTAACACAGGGTCCGAACACCGGGGAGCTGTTTTTT | CASSLTQGPNTGELFF | few | TRBJ2-2 | NA | TRBV4-1
TGCAGTGCCCCTCCGGCGGGGAGCACTGAAGCTTTCTTT | CSAPPAGSTEAFF | many | TRBJ1-1 | NA | TRBV20-1
TGTGCCAGCGGGATTGAAGGACCAGAGCAGTTCTTC | CASGIEGPEQFF | many | TRBJ2-1 | NA | TRBV6-2/TRBV6-3
TGTGCCAGCAGTTATTCCGGGACAGGGGGTGAAAAACTGTTTTTT | CASSYSGTGGEKLFF | NA | TRBJ1-4 | TRBD1 | TRBV6-6
TGTGCCACCAGTCAGACAGGGAATCAGCCCCAGCATTTT | CATSQTGNQPQHF | many | TRBJ1-5 | TRBD1 | TRBV15
TGTGCCACCAATTGGGCGGGATACTCAACCGGGGAGCTGTTTTTT | CATNWAGYSTGELFF | many | TRBJ2-2 | NA | TRBV28